The present TCR beta chain was sequenced within a study of shared T cell receptors in the human thymus (dated by TCRdb to the early 2020s). Turning to the overall study: The study investigated the way shared, self-reactive T-cell receptor alpha chains are produced in the human thymus.

Library construction relied on the immunoSEQ multiplex PCR assay. Not all clones reach the TCRdb copy of this immuneACCESS table, which keeps in-frame sequences only. Checked studies attribute under half of the gap to unresolved V genes and leave the rest unexplained. The sample records approximately 730,000 clones, approximately 83% of which are singletons. Of the sample, more than 0.008% is held by the ten largest clones. With regard to this clone: No antigen is known for it. Nothing much larger sits one base from this clone, and base qualities are not available.

From the germline V gene (reference sequence), CDR1 is GTSNPN and CDR2 is SVGIG. The CDR3 measures 15 amino acids from cysteine to phenylalanine. Of the read, only the CDR3 DNA is kept; its 45 bases are in frame from base 1. V drops 2 bases and J drops 6 bases, leaving 17 bases in between. The same sample was also studied in work on human thymus T cells. As the second study states: The donors were immunologically healthy infants in Finland who had open corrective cardiac surgery for congenital heart defects. Thymus tissue was obtained as surgical resects removed during corrective cardiac surgery. Usage of V and J gene segments appeared to be biased in both the thymic and the peripheral blood repertoires. According to the related research, thymic TCR repertoires were highly overlapping among unrelated individuals. The study used under 10 infant thymus samples plus four related peripheral blood samples to characterize TCR alpha and beta repertoires. The cohort included a handful of male and two female infants, with donor ages spanning 7 to 244 days. Thymocytes were mechanically released from the tissue and were stored as pellets of roughly 9.5-30 million cells at -70 degrees C. Genomic DNA was extracted from frozen cell pellets with a QIAsymphony instrument. The immunoSEQ multiplex PCR assay was used to amplify the TCRB and TCRAD loci from a standardized amount of quality-controlled genomic DNA. The amplicons spanned the V(D)J region and were long enough to cover the CDR3 and allow V and J genes to be identified. The amplicons were sequenced on an Illumina platform via the commercial immunoSEQ service. Primer bias and sequencing errors were corrected as previously described, and TCRAD and TCRB were defined on the basis of the IMGT database. Repertoires were analysed with immunoSEQ Analyzer 3.0 and VDJTools, covering basic statistics, V/J segment usage, diversity estimates, rarefaction and pairwise overlap. Diversity was estimated using the Chao1, ChaoE, Efron-Thisted, Shannon and inverse Simpson indices, and was also estimated on datasets down-sampled to the size of the smallest sample. For repertoire overlap, CDR3 nucleotide sequence, V gene and J gene had to match strictly, and clustering was done by Jaccard-based multidimensional scaling. On average, thymus samples yielded 800,000 or so unique TCRB clonotypes, whereas blood samples yielded about 84,000.

This TCR derives from a girl less than two years old with a congenital heart defect. Donor details come from another sample of the same person, matched by shared clones. Source material: thymocytes. Here the chain combines TRBV30 and TRBJ1-5, and perhaps TRBD1 as D gene, on 5 matching bases. The DNA sequence reads TGTGCCTGGAGTTTTCAGATGGGGGGTCTTCAGCCCCAGCATTTT. This sequence encodes CAWSFQMGGLQPQHF. Extended through the reference TRBV30 and TRBJ1-5 proteins, this CDR3 yields the full variable domain: SQTIHQWPATLVQPVGSPLSLECTVEGTSNPNLYWYRQAAGRGLQLLFYSVGIGQISSEVPQNLSASRPQDRQFILSSKKLLLSDSGFYLCAWSFQMGGLQPQHFGDGTRLSIL.